Listed below are T cell receptor beta chains from one sample, sequenced in a study of T cell repertoires in cytomegalovirus infection. No antigen is known for these receptors. TCRdb re-called the reads with MiXCR, one entry per CDR3 protein. The sample shows around 310,000 distinct CDR3 sequences, 25% to 35% of them seen only once. This material consisted of cultured PBMCs, taken from culture after CMV antigen stimulation. The receptors derive from a human donor in good health (CMV status not recorded). Some clones in this sample may be carry-over from other donors' samples. Both conserved end residues are part of each CDR3. The D gene is left open where the match is weak. Expanded clones are given a class, and other clones once, few, many or no size at all.

>few|TRBV12-5|TRBJ1-1|NA
CASGSSGSNTEAFF
TGTGCTAGTGGTTCATCGGGGAGTAACACTGAAGCTTTCTTT
>NA|TRBV28|TRBJ2-6|TRBD1
CASSSIDRTGGNSGANVLTF
TGTGCCAGCAGTTCCATTGACCGGACAGGGGGCAACTCTGGGGCCAACGTCCTGACTTTC
>few|TRBV7-2|TRBJ1-2|NA
CASSFFGTDPGSYTF
TGTGCCAGCAGCTTCTTTGGGACGGACCCAGGGAGCTACACCTTC
>few|TRBV6-6|TRBJ2-7|TRBD1
CASRRFSGTGSYEQYF
TGTGCCAGCAGGAGATTTTCCGGGACAGGGTCCTACGAGCAGTACTTC
>few|TRBV5-6|TRBJ2-7|TRBD2
CASSFSGRPPYEQYF
TGTGCCAGCAGCTTTAGCGGGAGGCCCCCCTACGAGCAGTACTTC
>few|TRBV27|TRBJ1-6|NA
CASSFGGQFNSPLHF
TGTGCCAGCAGTTTCGGGGGGCAGTTTAATTCACCCCTCCACTTT
>few|TRBV13|TRBJ2-3|NA
CASSGGKADTQYF
TGTGCCAGCAGCGGGGGGAAGGCAGATACGCAGTATTTT
>once|TRBV20-1|TRBJ1-2|TRBD1
CSALQGEDGYTF
TGCAGTGCTTTACAGGGGGAGGATGGCTACACCTTC
>NA|TRBV11-1|TRBJ2-3|TRBD1
CASSLPLWTGTTDTQYF
TGTGCCAGCAGCTTACCCCTATGGACAGGGACCACAGATACGCAGTATTTT
>NA|TRBV19|TRBJ2-7|NA
CASSLGTGSAYEQYF
TGTGCCAGTAGTTTGGGCACAGGGAGCGCCTACGAGCAGTACTTC
>NA|TRBV9|TRBJ1-1|NA
CASSVTNRDWQNTEAFF
TGTGCCAGCAGCGTAACGAACCGAGACTGGCAGAACACTGAAGCTTTCTTT
>once|TRBV7-6|TRBJ1-1|NA
CASSLQRGTEAFF
TGTGCCAGCAGCTTACAGAGGGGCACTGAAGCTTTCTTT
>NA|TRBV6-1|TRBJ2-7|NA
CASTRGERSYEQYF
TGTGCCAGCACCAGGGGGGAGCGCTCCTACGAGCAGTACTTC
>once|TRBV6-6|TRBJ1-1|NA
CASRTEGTEAFF
TGTGCCAGCCGAACAGAGGGAACTGAAGCTTTCTTT
>NA|TRBV10-3|TRBJ2-7|TRBD2
CAISAGGEGNEQYF
TGTGCCATCAGCGCGGGGGGGGAGGGAAACGAGCAGTACTTC
>few|TRBV28|TRBJ2-3|NA
CASSLQIHTQYF
TGTGCCAGCAGTCTCCAAATACATACGCAGTATTTT
>NA|TRBV7-9|TRBJ2-7|NA
CASSLGVGRDLGEQYF
TGTGCCAGCAGCTTGGGGGTGGGCAGGGACTTGGGCGAGCAGTACTTC
>NA|TRBV27|TRBJ2-5|TRBD1
CASSRQTGMVQETQYF
TGTGCCAGCAGCCGCCAGACAGGGATGGTACAAGAGACCCAGTACTTC
>many|TRBV19|TRBJ2-1|TRBD2
CASSTPGAGAYNEQFF
TGTGCCAGTAGTACTCCTGGGGCGGGGGCCTACAATGAGCAGTTCTTC
>NA|TRBV15|TRBJ1-4|NA
CATRAGTDNEKLFF
TGTGCCACCCGCGCGGGGACGGACAATGAAAAACTGTTTTTT
>NA|TRBV29-1|TRBJ2-1|TRBD2
CSVTERGAYNEQFF
TGCAGCGTTACTGAGCGGGGGGCCTACAATGAGCAGTTCTTC
>few|TRBV6-6|TRBJ2-5|TRBD2
CASFSGGNQETQYF
TGTGCCAGCTTTAGCGGGGGTAACCAAGAGACCCAGTACTTC
>NA|TRBV19|TRBJ1-5|TRBD1
CASSKTGVGNQPQHF
TGTGCCAGTAGCAAGACAGGGGTTGGGAATCAGCCCCAGCATTTT
>NA|TRBV4-1|TRBJ2-5|NA
CASSQGAGGTSQETQYF
TGCGCCAGCAGCCAAGGGGCCGGGGGTACCTCCCAAGAGACCCAGTACTTC
>NA|TRBV6-1|TRBJ1-5|TRBD1
CASSAPGGNNQPQHF
TGTGCCAGCAGTGCCCCAGGGGGCAACAATCAGCCCCAGCATTTT